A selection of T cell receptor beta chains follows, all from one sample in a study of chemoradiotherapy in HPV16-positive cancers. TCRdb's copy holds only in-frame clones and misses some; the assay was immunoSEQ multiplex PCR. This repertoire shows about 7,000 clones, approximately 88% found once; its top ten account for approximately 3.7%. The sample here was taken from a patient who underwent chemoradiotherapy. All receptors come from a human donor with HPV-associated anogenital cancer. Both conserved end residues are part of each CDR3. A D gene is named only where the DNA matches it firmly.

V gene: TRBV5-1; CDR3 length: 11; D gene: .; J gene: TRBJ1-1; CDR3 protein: CASSLGYEAFF
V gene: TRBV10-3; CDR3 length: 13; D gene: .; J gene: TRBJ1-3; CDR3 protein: CAISEIPGNTIYF
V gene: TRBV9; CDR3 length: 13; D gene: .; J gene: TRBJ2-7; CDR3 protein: CASSWTPAYEQYF
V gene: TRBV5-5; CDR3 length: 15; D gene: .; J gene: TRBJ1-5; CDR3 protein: CASSSEAYSNQPQHF
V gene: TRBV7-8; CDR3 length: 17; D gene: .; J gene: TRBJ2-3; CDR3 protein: CASSRMAPGPKGDTQYF
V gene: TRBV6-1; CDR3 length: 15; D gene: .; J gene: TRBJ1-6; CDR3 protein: CASSEGWGGNSPLHF
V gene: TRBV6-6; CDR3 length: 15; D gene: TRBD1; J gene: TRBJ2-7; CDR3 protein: CASSYDGTGSYEQYF
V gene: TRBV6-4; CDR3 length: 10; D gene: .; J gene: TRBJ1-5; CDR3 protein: CASSNQPQHF
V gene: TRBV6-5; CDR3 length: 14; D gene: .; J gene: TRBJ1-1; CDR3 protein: CASSYERLNTEAFF
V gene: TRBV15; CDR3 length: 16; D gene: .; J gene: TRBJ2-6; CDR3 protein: CATSRDSGGGANVLTF
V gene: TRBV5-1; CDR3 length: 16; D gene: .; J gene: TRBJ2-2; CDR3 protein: CASRQRRDGNTGELFF
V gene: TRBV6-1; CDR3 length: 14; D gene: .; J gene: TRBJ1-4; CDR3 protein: CASSHRQAYEKLFF
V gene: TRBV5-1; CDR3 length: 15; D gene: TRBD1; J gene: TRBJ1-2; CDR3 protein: CASSSTTGIMAGYTF
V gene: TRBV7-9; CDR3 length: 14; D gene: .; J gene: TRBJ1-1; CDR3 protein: CASSSTGPVTEAFF